The 4 T cell receptor beta chains below come from one sample, sequenced in a study of molecular identifiers for immune sequencing clone quantification. TCRdb analysed the PCR reads with MiXCR anew, one entry per CDR3 protein. Here the sample spans about 320,000 distinct CDR3 sequences, 24% being singletons. Input material: naive CD8+ T cells from blood, with Jurkat cell RNA spiked in. The sample's subset: FACS-sorted CD8+CD4-CCR7+CD45RA+ naive T cells. The source is a human donor in good health. Some libraries in this study had Jurkat cell RNA spiked in.

This clonotype was seen ten or more times. J is TRBJ2-7 and V is TRBV27, with 9 bases matching TRBD1. Unmatched junction bases numbered 9, after V lost 5 bases and J lost 7 bases. The germline gives CDR1 MNHEY, CDR2 SMNVEV (reference sequence). This CDR3 is 14 amino acids long. Here the CDR3 reads CASSPGTGLGEQYF. DNA of the CDR3: TGTGCCAGCAGTCCCGGGACAGGGCTCGGGGAGCAGTACTTC.

This clonotype was seen at least ten times. CDR3 amino acids: CASSVGHPSPLHF. CDR3 DNA sequence: TGTGCCAGCAGCGTGGGCCACCCTTCACCCCTCCACTTT. V gene TRBV5-6 combines with J gene TRBJ1-6; D is uncertain. The length of the CDR3 is 13 residues. CDR1 SGHDT and CDR2 YYEEEE come from the germline V gene. Trimming pared 4 bases from V and 9 bases from J, leaving 11 bases between.

V gene TRBV24-1 combines with J gene TRBJ2-1; 7 nucleotides line up with TRBD2. The CDR3 spans 16 residues. With V trimmed by 3 bases and J by 2 bases, 6 bases remained unmatched. Germline V CDR1 and CDR2: KGHDR, SFDVKD. The CDR3 spells CATSDLSGPTYNEQFF. CDR3 nucleotide sequence: TGTGCCACCAGTGATCTTAGCGGGCCGACCTACAATGAGCAGTTCTTC.

As regards this clonotype: Being one base from a much bigger clone, this may be a read error. The conserved final phenylalanine or tryptophan is absent from the CDR3, which likely points to a read error. The rearrangement joins TRBV7-2 to TRBJ2-1; D unresolved. Trimming shortened V by 2 bases and J by 3 bases, and 2 bases separated the two germline ends. Germline V gives CDR1 SGHTA, CDR2 FQGNSA. This CDR3 has 12 residues. Here the CDR3 DNA reads TGTGCCAGCAGCTTAAGCTACAATGAGCAGTTCATC. This translates into CASSLSYNEQFI.